These 3 T cell receptor beta chains came from one sample sequenced in a study of blood T cells in healthy people across ages. With a J-beta primer mix and a sample-barcoded 5' primer, a second PCR ran about 6 to 11 cycles. MiXCR, run by TCRdb on the 5' RACE reads, gives a single entry per CDR3 protein. The sample consists of about 1,800,000 distinct CDR3 sequences, about 30% of them appearing once. Sequenced: blood. Receptors were obtained from a woman aged 25 to 45 in good health.

With regard to this clonotype: A much larger clonotype is one base distant, so this may be a read error. This rearrangement joins TRBV7-9 to TRBJ2-1; 9 bases map to TRBD1. Germline loops: CDR1 SEHNR, CDR2 FQNEAQ (reference sequence). Germline trimming cut 5 bases from V and 10 bases from J; bases unmatched to any gene: 9. The CDR3 sequence is 14 residues long. CDR3: CASSARDRDYEQFF. The CDR3 DNA reads as TGTGCCAGCAGCGCCCGGGACAGGGACTACGAGCAGTTCTTC.

This clonotype was seen repeatedly, ten times or more. The chain links TRBV6-6 to TRBJ2-3; 10 bases fit TRBD2. This CDR3 has 16 residues. Germline assignment: CDR1 MNHNY and CDR2 SVGAGI (reference sequence). The V gene end was trimmed by 5 bases and the J gene end by 0 bases; junction bases not matched to a gene: 5. The CDR3 region has the DNA TGTGCCAGCAGTCCCCTAGCGGGAGCGAGCACAGATACGCAGTATTTT. Its translation is CASSPLAGASTDTQYF.

This clonotype has just a few counts. The chain couples TRBV27 to TRBJ2-7, with TRBD2 matching over 10 bases. Per the germline V gene, CDR1 is MNHEY and CDR2 is SMNVEV (reference sequence). The V and J ends lost 5 bases and 5 bases, in that order; junction bases with no gene match: 12. CDR3 length equals 16 residues. The chain's CDR3 is CASSRWTSGRYNEQYF. The CDR3 DNA reads as TGTGCCAGCAGTAGATGGACTAGCGGCAGGTACAACGAGCAGTACTTC.